One sample yielded the 24 T cell receptor beta chains listed below, sequenced in a study of control samples from healthy donors and cancer patients. Clones were sequenced by immunoSEQ multiplex PCR, and TCRdb holds only the in-frame ones, with some missing. The repertoire has over 100,000 clones, around 88% of them found once; the top ten carry around 3.4%. Sample: blood. These receptors all stem from a middle-aged man in good health.

The gene calls are TRBV14 and TRBJ1-6; 7 bases are a match to TRBD1. V shed 0 bases, J shed 7 bases, and the junction held 6 bases outside the gene matches. Germline V gives CDR1 SGHDN, CDR2 FVKESK. CDR3 length: 16 amino acids. The CDR3 here is CASSQDYTGVNSPLHF. The DNA of the CDR3 is TGTGCCAGCAGCCAAGATTATACAGGGGTGAATTCACCCCTCCACTTT.

The chain combines TRBV7-8 with TRBJ2-5; D is tentatively TRBD1 or TRBD2 (5 bases each). V lost 2 bases and J lost 5, with 12 bases in between. Germline V gene data show CDR1 as SGHVS and CDR2 as FQNEAQ. CDR3 length: 14 amino acids. The CDR3: CASSLIDRGETQYF. The CDR3 nucleotides are TGTGCCAGCAGCTTAATCGACAGAGGGGAGACCCAGTACTTC.

The rearrangement links TRBV6-5 to TRBJ1-1, with D perhaps matching TRBD1 (5 bases). The CDR3 consists of 16 residues. V lost 2 bases and J lost 4, with 17 bases in between. Germline-derived CDR1 and CDR2 are MNHEY and SVGAGI. CDR3 in DNA: TGTGCCAGCAGTTACCCCCCACAAACTCAGGGCACTGAAGCTTTCTTT. Amino acid sequence: CASSYPPQTQGTEAFF.

This rearrangement joins TRBV5-1 to TRBJ2-1, with 13 bases fitting TRBD2. The CDR3 is 16 residues long. J gave up 6 bases and V 3 bases, and 6 bases lay outside the gene matches. Looked up from germline, CDR1 is SGHRS and CDR2 is YFSETQ. The CDR3 sequence: CASSSTSGGAPNEQFF. CDR3 sequence (DNA): TGCGCCAGCAGCTCCACTAGCGGGGGGGCCCCCAATGAGCAGTTCTTC.

In DNA, the CDR3 is TGTGCCAGCAGTTACTCCGGGGAGGTGACTGAAGCTTTCTTT. This translates into CASSYSGEVTEAFF. V usage is TRBV6-6 and J usage is TRBJ1-1; D is unclear. V gave up 0 bases and J gave up 5 bases, with 10 bases separating them. CDR1 and CDR2 from the germline V gene are MNHNY and SVGAGI (reference sequence). This CDR3 comprises 14 residues.

This sequence joins TRBV5-1 and TRBJ1-5, with 7 bases that match TRBD1. V lost 0 bases and J lost 9; bases outside the gene matches: 6. Germline V lookup: CDR1 SGHRS, CDR2 YFSETQ. This CDR3 contains 14 residues. This CDR3 reads CASSLDQGQMPQHF. CDR3 bases: TGCGCCAGCAGCTTGGATCAGGGACAGATGCCCCAGCATTTT. Together with reference TRBV5-1 and TRBJ1-5, the CDR3 gives the full variable domain: KAGVTQTPRYLIKTRGQQVTLSCSPISGHRSVSWYQQTPGQGLQFLFEYFSETQRNKGNFPGRFSGRQFSNSRSEMNVSTLELGDSALYLCASSLDQGQMPQHFGDGTRLSIL.

The rearrangement uses TRBV2 and TRBJ2-6, with TRBD1 matching 9 bases. Trimming at V came to 5 bases and at J to 3 bases, leaving 8 bases not matched to a gene. The CDR3 spans 17 residues. Germline V gene sequence: CDR1 SNHLY, CDR2 FYNNEI. The CDR3 spells CASSPGQGPGGANVLTF. CDR3 DNA sequence: TGTGCCAGCAGTCCAGGACAGGGGCCCGGTGGGGCCAACGTCCTGACTTTC. The whole variable domain, remainder taken from reference TRBV2 and TRBJ2-6, is EPEVTQTPSHQVTQMGQEVILRCVPISNHLYFYWYRQILGQKVEFLVSFYNNEISEKSEIFDDQFSVERPDGSNFTLKIRSTKLEDSAMYFCASSPGQGPGGANVLTFGAGSRLTVL.

This clone was counted once. The chain uses TRBV6-5 and TRBJ2-3; the match to TRBD2 covers 12 bases. Germline V gene lookup returns CDR1 MNHEY and CDR2 SVGAGI. Losses at the gene ends were 6 bases for V and 2 bases for J; bases not matched to a gene: 3. CDR3 length: 15 amino acids. This CDR3 reads CASRRLAGATDTQYF. In nucleotides, the CDR3 is TGTGCCAGCAGAAGACTAGCGGGGGCCACAGATACGCAGTATTTT.

The chain is built from TRBV6-5 and TRBJ1-6; a weak D match, TRBD1 (6 bases). The germline V gene has CDR1 MNHEY and CDR2 SVGAGI. The CDR3 totals 15 residues. V was pared by 2 bases and J by 7 bases, with 12 bases between. The CDR3 DNA reads as TGTGCCAGCAGTTACCGAACAGGGAGAAATTCACCCCTCCACTTT. It codes for CASSYRTGRNSPLHF.

The chain employs TRBV19 and TRBJ1-5; D perhaps matches TRBD1 (5 bases). Germline-derived CDR1 and CDR2 are LNHDA and SQIVND (reference sequence). Trimming cost V 3 bases and J 2 bases, with 11 bases left between them. CDR3 size: 15 residues. The CDR3 sequence is CASSMGLGGNQPQHF. CDR3 DNA sequence: TGTGCCAGTAGTATGGGTCTGGGGGGCAATCAGCCCCAGCATTTT.

The chain combines TRBV11-2 with TRBJ1-2; 8 nucleotides line up with TRBD1. V gave up 1 base and J gave up 4 bases; unmatched junction bases: 8. The CDR3 covers 16 residues. Germline V gives CDR1 SGHAT, CDR2 FQNNGV. The CDR3 DNA sequence: TGTGCCAGCAGCTTAGTGGGCAGGGGGCAAGGCTATGGCTACACCTTC. It is translated as CASSLVGRGQGYGYTF.

V and J are TRBV19 and TRBJ2-2; possible D gene TRBD1, 6 bases. V lost 10 bases to trimming and J lost 1 base, with 19 bases between them. CDR1 and CDR2 (germline): LNHDA, SQIVND (reference sequence). The CDR3 consists of 16 residues. In nucleotides, the CDR3 is TGTGCCACCAAATCCACCGGGACAAGGAACACCGGGGAGCTGTTTTTT. It encodes CATKSTGTRNTGELFF.

The CDR3 sequence is CASSPPGGTGWRTQYF. CDR3 in DNA: TGTGCCAGCAGCCCGCCCGGGGGCACTGGCTGGCGGACCCAGTACTTC. This rearrangement joins TRBV7-2 to TRBJ2-5; D is possibly TRBD1 or TRBD2 (6 bases each). Looked up from germline, CDR1 is SGHTA and CDR2 is FQGNSA. The CDR3 runs 16 residues. Trimming removed 5 bases from V and 7 bases from J, with 23 bases in between.

The rearrangement joins TRBV10-3 to TRBJ2-5, with TRBD1 matching 10 bases. Germline lookup yields CDR1 ENHRY and CDR2 SYGVKD. V trimming: 6 bases; J trimming: 2 bases; junction bases outside the gene matches: 0. This CDR3 region has 13 residues. The CDR3 loop is CAIRGQGQETQYF. The CDR3 DNA is TGTGCCATCAGGGGACAGGGGCAAGAGACCCAGTACTTC.

The chain joins TRBV14 to TRBJ1-2; D is undetermined. Trimming stripped 3 bases from V and 4 bases from J, with 12 bases between. The CDR3 is 14 residues long. Per the germline V gene, CDR1 is SGHDN and CDR2 is FVKESK. The CDR3: CASSHYTEFYGYTF. The CDR3 region has the DNA TGTGCCAGCAGCCATTATACAGAGTTCTATGGCTACACCTTC.

V is TRBV29-1 and J is TRBJ1-2; tentative D call: TRBD1 (5 bases). The CDR3 contains 11 residues. V was cut by 3 bases and J by 8 bases, with 10 bases left in between. CDR1 and CDR2 (germline): SQVTM, ANQGSEA. The CDR3 nucleotides read TGCAGCGTTGAGGAGGGGCGCGGCTACACCTTC. Translation: CSVEEGRGYTF. The full variable domain, with the rest looked up from reference TRBV29-1 and TRBJ1-2, is SAVISQKPSRDICQRGTSLTIQCQVDSQVTMMFWYRQQPGQSLTLIATANQGSEATYESGFVIDKFPISRPNLTFSTLTVSNMSPEDSSIYLCSVEEGRGYTFGSGTRLTVV.

V and J are TRBV11-2 and TRBJ2-7; D unresolved. Germline CDR1 and CDR2: SGHAT and FQNNGV. The CDR3 has 16 amino acids. Trimming stripped 4 bases from V and 2 bases from J, with 18 bases between. Here the CDR3 DNA reads TGTGCCAGCAGCTCGCTCAAGGTCGAGGTTCCCTACGAGCAGTACTTC. It specifies CASSSLKVEVPYEQYF.

The CDR3 coding sequence is TGTGCCAGCAGCTTAGCCGGGATCCCCTCTGGAAACACCATATATTTT. This codes for CASSLAGIPSGNTIYF. V gene TRBV7-8 combines with J gene TRBJ1-3; D is undetermined. The ends were cut back, 0 bases at V and 0 bases at J, with 9 bases in the middle. Germline loops: CDR1 SGHVS, CDR2 FQNEAQ. The CDR3 extends over 16 amino acids.

The V call is TRBV9, the J call TRBJ2-7; D uncertain. Germline V gene data show CDR1 as SGDLS and CDR2 as YYNGEE. The CDR3 is made up of 14 amino acids. Trimming cost V 0 bases and J 1 base, with 8 bases left between them. The CDR3 coding sequence is TGTGCCAGCAGCGTAGAGGTAGGGTCCTACGAGCAGTACTTC. Protein product: CASSVEVGSYEQYF.

This rearrangement joins TRBV29-1 to TRBJ1-4, with 9 bases aligning to TRBD1. Germline CDR1 and CDR2: SQVTM and ANQGSEA. This CDR3 is 16 amino acids long. J lost 4 bases, V lost 4 bases, and 10 bases had no gene match. CDR3 sequence: CSVAGMVGQGNEKLFF. The DNA of the CDR3 is TGCAGCGTTGCTGGTATGGTGGGACAGGGTAATGAAAAACTGTTTTTT.

The J gene is TRBJ2-1, the V gene TRBV5-4, with D perhaps TRBD2 (6 bases). The germline CDR1 and CDR2 sequences are SGHNT and YYREEE (reference sequence). The CDR3 covers 11 residues. Trimming removed 0 bases from V and 15 bases from J, with 10 bases in between. Here the CDR3 DNA reads TGTGCCAGCAGCTTGGGGGGGACTGCGTTCTTC. Translated, it gives CASSLGGTAFF.

The rearrangement joins TRBV6-5 to TRBJ1-1; TRBD1 agrees at 9 bases. V gave up 6 bases and J gave up 3 bases; unmatched junction bases: 5. The CDR3 is made up of 14 amino acids. CDR1 and CDR2 (germline): MNHEY, SVGAGI. CDR3 region: CASSLDRGYTEAFF. DNA of the CDR3: TGTGCCAGCAGCCTGGACAGGGGATACACTGAAGCTTTCTTT.

The chain combines TRBV5-5 with TRBJ1-2; D not certain. The ends were cut back, 3 bases at V and 8 bases at J, with 14 bases in the middle. The CDR3 loop spans 13 amino acids. Looked up from germline, CDR1 is SGHKS and CDR2 is YYEKEE (reference sequence). The CDR3 nucleotides read TGTGCCAGCAGCTCAGAGGGAGCTAGGGGCTACACCTTC. Translation gives CASSSEGARGYTF.

The chain links TRBV2 to TRBJ1-4; 7 bases map to TRBD1. The germline CDR1 and CDR2 sequences are SNHLY and FYNNEI. Trimming removed 8 bases from V and 8 bases from J; junction bases left unmatched: 5. The length of the CDR3 is 12 residues. CDR3 in DNA: TGTGCCAGCGGGACAGTAGAGGAAAAACTGTTTTTT. It specifies CASGTVEEKLFF.